This T cell receptor beta chain was found in a study of blood T cell repertoires in COVID-19. The CDR3 has 17 residues. Germline lookup yields CDR1 SGHVS and CDR2 FNYEAQ. The V gene end was trimmed by 1 base and the J gene end by 2 bases; junction bases not matched to a gene: 9. The method was immunoSEQ multiplex PCR; TCRdb's version includes in-frame clones alone and lacks a portion of them. The sample includes about 200,000 clones, around 87% of them seen just once. The specimen was peripheral blood. The receptor's source is a man aged 55 to 70 with acute or convalescent COVID-19. The rearrangement links TRBV7-6 to TRBJ2-5; TRBD1 aligns across 8 bases. CDR3 protein: CASSLVLGQGPQETQYF. Here the CDR3 DNA reads TGTGCCAGCAGCTTAGTGCTAGGACAGGGCCCTCAAGAGACCCAGTACTTC.